This T cell receptor beta chain was sequenced in a study of blood T cell repertoires in COVID-19. In the original processing: From reference gene primer amplification, estimates of nucleated cell counts were derived. Generated by immunoSEQ multiplex PCR, the TCRdb table keeps only in-frame clones and is missing some. The V and J calls and clone size come from that table; D and trimming were worked out from the DNA. The sample consists of about 110,000 clones, 71% of them appearing once. The germline V gene has CDR1 SNHLY and CDR2 FYNNEI. Trimming took off 6 bases at V and 0 bases at J, with 9 bases between the two ends. This CDR3 contains 15 residues.

The sequence was obtained from a human donor with acute or convalescent COVID-19. The donor label of this sample is uncertain. The rearrangement joins TRBV2 to TRBJ2-6; perhaps TRBD2 as D (5 bases). The sequenced sample was peripheral blood. The CDR3 reads CASSLRGSGANVLTF. CDR3 sequence (DNA): TGTGCCAGCAGCCTTCGGGGCTCTGGGGCCAACGTCCTGACTTTC.